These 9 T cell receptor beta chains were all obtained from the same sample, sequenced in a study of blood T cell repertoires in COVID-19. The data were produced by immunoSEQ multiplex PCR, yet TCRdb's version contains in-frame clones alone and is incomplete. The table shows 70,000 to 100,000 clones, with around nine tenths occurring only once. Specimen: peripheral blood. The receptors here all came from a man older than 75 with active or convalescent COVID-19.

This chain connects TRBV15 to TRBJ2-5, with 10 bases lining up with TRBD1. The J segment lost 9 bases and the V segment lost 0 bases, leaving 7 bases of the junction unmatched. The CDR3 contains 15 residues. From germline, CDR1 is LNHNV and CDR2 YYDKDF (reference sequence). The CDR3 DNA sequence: TGTGCCACCAGCAGAGATCCTGGGACAGGGGAGGCCCAGTACTTC. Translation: CATSRDPGTGEAQYF. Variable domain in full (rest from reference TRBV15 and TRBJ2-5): DAMVIQNPRYQVTQFGKPVTLSCSQTLNHNVMYWYQQKSSQAPKLLFHYYDKDFNNEADTPDNFQSRRPNTSFCFLDIRSPGLGDTAMYLCATSRDPGTGEAQYFGPGTRLLVL.

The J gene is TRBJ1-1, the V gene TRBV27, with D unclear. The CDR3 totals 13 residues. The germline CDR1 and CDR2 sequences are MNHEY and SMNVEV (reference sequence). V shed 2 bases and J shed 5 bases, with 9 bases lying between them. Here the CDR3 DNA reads TGTGCCAGCAGTTTAACCGACGGGACTGAAGCTTTCTTT. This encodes CASSLTDGTEAFF.

The CDR3: CASSPLRGLGEQFF. As DNA, the CDR3 is TGTGCCAGCTCACCATTAAGGGGATTGGGAGAGCAGTTCTTC. The rearrangement uses TRBV18 and TRBJ2-1, with D possibly being TRBD1 (5 bases). Germline V gives CDR1 KGHSH, CDR2 LQKENI. Trimming took 2 bases from V and 10 from J, leaving 15 bases between them. This CDR3 is built from 14 residues.

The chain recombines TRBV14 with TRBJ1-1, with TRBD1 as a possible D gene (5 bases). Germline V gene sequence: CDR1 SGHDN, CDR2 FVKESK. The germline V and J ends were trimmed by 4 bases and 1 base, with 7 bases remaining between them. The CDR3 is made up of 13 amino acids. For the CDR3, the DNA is TGTGCCAGCAGCCGACAGACGAACACTGAAGCTTTCTTT. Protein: CASSRQTNTEAFF.

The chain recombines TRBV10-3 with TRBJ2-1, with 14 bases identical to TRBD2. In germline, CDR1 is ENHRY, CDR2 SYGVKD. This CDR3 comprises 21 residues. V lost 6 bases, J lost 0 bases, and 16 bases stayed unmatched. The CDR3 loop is CAIRGSTGLAGAGSSYNEQFF. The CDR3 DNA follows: TGTGCCATCAGGGGTAGTACGGGACTAGCGGGAGCCGGGAGCTCCTACAATGAGCAGTTCTTC.

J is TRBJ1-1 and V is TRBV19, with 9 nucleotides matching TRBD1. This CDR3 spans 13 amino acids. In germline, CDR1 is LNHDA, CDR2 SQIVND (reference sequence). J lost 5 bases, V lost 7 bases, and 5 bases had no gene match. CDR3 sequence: CASTGTGRTEAFF. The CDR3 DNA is TGTGCCAGTACCGGGACAGGGAGGACTGAAGCTTTCTTT. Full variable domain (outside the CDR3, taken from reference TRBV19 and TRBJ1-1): DGGITQSPKYLFRKEGQNVTLSCEQNLNHDAMYWYRQDPGQGLRLIYYSQIVNDFQKGDIAEGYSVSREKKESFPLTVTSAQKNPTAFYLCASTGTGRTEAFFGQGTRLTVV.

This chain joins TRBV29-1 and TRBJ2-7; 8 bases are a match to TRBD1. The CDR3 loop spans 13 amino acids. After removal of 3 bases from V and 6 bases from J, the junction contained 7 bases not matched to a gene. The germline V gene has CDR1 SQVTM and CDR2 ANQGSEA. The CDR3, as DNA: TGCAGCGTTGATCTGGGACAGGAGGGCGAGCAGTACTTC. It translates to CSVDLGQEGEQYF.

CDR3 sequence reads: CATHVQRRYLAVTGELFF. The CDR3 DNA reads as TGTGCCACCCACGTCCAGCGCAGATACCTAGCGGTCACCGGGGAGCTGTTTTTT. The chain uses TRBV6-4 and TRBJ2-2, with 7 bases that match TRBD2. The germline V gene encodes CDR1 MRHNA and CDR2 SNTAGT. The V segment lost 10 bases and the J segment 4 bases; nucleotides outside the gene matches: 21. CDR3 size: 18 residues.

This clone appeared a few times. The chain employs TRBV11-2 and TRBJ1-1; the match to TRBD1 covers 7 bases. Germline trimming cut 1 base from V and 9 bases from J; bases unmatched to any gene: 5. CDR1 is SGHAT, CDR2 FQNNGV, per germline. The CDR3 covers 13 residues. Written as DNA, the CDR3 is TGTGCCAGCAGCTTAGGGACACAGGGGAAAGCTTTCTTT. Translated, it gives CASSLGTQGKAFF.